This paragraph covers one T cell receptor (beta chain) sequence. Its specificity is unknown. The data belong to a study of CD8 T cells in ankylosing spondylitis. The CDR3 spans 14 residues. Germline loops: CDR1 SEHNR, CDR2 FQNEAQ (reference sequence). V was clipped by 1 base and J by 6 bases, with 11 bases between them. One entry per CDR3 protein, called by TCRdb with MiXCR from the 5' RACE reads. The table shows almost 400,000 distinct CDR3 sequences, with approximately 20% occurring only once. Study conclusions and caveats: A motif of seven or eight highly homologous TCR beta variants was seen as apparently characteristic of ankylosing spondylitis blood.

The clonotype originates from a male donor with ankylosing spondylitis. The material sequenced was blood, either unsorted or a sorted T cell fraction (not recorded which). The chain uses TRBV7-9 and TRBJ2-3, with D perhaps matching TRBD1 (6 bases). The CDR3 DNA reads TGTGCCAGCAGCTTAGTACAGGGTCTGGATACGCAGTATTTT. The encoded protein is CASSLVQGLDTQYF.